This T cell receptor (beta chain) was sequenced during a study of T cell responses to AZD1222 COVID-19 vaccine. Some clones are missing from TCRdb's copy, which holds only in-frame ones; the method was immunoSEQ multiplex PCR. The sample shows fewer than 150,000 clones, around 89% of them seen only once. Trimming removed 2 bases at V and 7 bases at J, with 4 bases between. The CDR3 runs 11 residues. Germline assignment: CDR1 SGHRS and CDR2 YFSETQ. Sequenced material: peripheral blood, taken on day 0 of AZD1222 vaccination. The clonotype originates from an adult in good health. This rearrangement joins TRBV5-1 to TRBJ2-1; the D is unclear. CDR3 DNA sequence: TGCGCCAGCAGCTTCGCAAATGAGCAGTTCTTC. Protein sequence: CASSFANEQFF.